These T cell receptor beta chains were read from a single sample in a study of T cells in Graves' hyperthyroidism and ophthalmopathy. TCRdb called the multiplex PCR reads again in MiXCR, with one record for every CDR3 protein. The repertoire holds about 520,000 distinct CDR3 sequences, roughly 20% seen once, with approximately 26% in the top ten. Sequenced sample: blood. The origin of the receptors is a man aged 18 to 29 with Graves' hyperthyroidism. The CDR3 runs from the conserved cysteine through the conserved F or W. The order of the fields is D gene, J gene, clone size, V gene, CDR3 DNA, CDR3 protein. The D gene is left open where the match is weak. Expanded clones get a size class; other rows say once, few or many, or leave the size out.

D gene: NA
J gene: TRBJ1-5
clone size: many
V gene: TRBV28
CDR3 DNA: TGTGCCAGCACCCCGTATAGCAATCAGCCCCAGCATTTT
CDR3 protein: CASTPYSNQPQHF

D gene: NA
J gene: TRBJ1-5
clone size: many
V gene: TRBV27
CDR3 DNA: TGTGCCAGCAGTTTTTTTGGCCCCAATCAGCCCCAGCATTTT
CDR3 protein: CASSFFGPNQPQHF

D gene: NA
J gene: TRBJ2-7
clone size: many
V gene: TRBV6-2/TRBV6-3
CDR3 DNA: TGTGCCAGCAGTTACATGGGGACCTACGAGCAGTACTTC
CDR3 protein: CASSYMGTYEQYF

D gene: NA
J gene: TRBJ2-5
clone size: many
V gene: TRBV18
CDR3 DNA: TGTGCCAGCTCACCGGACCGATACCAAGAGACCCAGTACTTC
CDR3 protein: CASSPDRYQETQYF

D gene: NA
J gene: TRBJ2-5
clone size: few
V gene: TRBV12-3/TRBV12-4
CDR3 DNA: TGTGCCAGCAGCTTAGGCCTACAAGGACGATGCCAGTACTTC
CDR3 protein: CASSLGLQGRCQYF

D gene: NA
J gene: TRBJ2-5
clone size: many
V gene: TRBV11-1
CDR3 DNA: TGTGCCAGCAGCGCGTCGGGGGTTATCAAGACCCAGTACTTC
CDR3 protein: CASSASGVIKTQYF

D gene: TRBD1
J gene: TRBJ1-2
clone size: many
V gene: TRBV20-1
CDR3 DNA: TGCAGTGCTCCTGCTCCGCCGGGACAGAGTTTTTATGGCTACACCTTC
CDR3 protein: CSAPAPPGQSFYGYTF

D gene: NA
J gene: TRBJ2-7
clone size: many
V gene: TRBV12-3/TRBV12-4
CDR3 DNA: TGTGCCAGCAGACAGGGCTCGCAGCAGTACTTC
CDR3 protein: CASRQGSQQYF

D gene: NA
J gene: TRBJ1-1
clone size: many
V gene: TRBV30
CDR3 DNA: TGTGCCTGGAGTCGCCAAAACCCGATGTGGAACACTGAAGCTTTCTTT
CDR3 protein: CAWSRQNPMWNTEAFF

D gene: NA
J gene: TRBJ1-1
clone size: many
V gene: TRBV6-5
CDR3 DNA: TGTGCCAGCAGTTCGACCCCCGGGGGCAGATCTGAAGCTTTCTTT
CDR3 protein: CASSSTPGGRSEAFF

D gene: NA
J gene: TRBJ2-2
clone size: many
V gene: TRBV12-3/TRBV12-4
CDR3 DNA: TGTGCCAGCAGCATTAACTCAGGAGGGGAGCTGTTTTTT
CDR3 protein: CASSINSGGELFF

D gene: NA
J gene: TRBJ1-2
clone size: many
V gene: TRBV6-1
CDR3 DNA: TGTGCCAGCAATCAAGACGGCTTCGGGAACTATGGCTACACCTTC
CDR3 protein: CASNQDGFGNYGYTF

D gene: NA
J gene: TRBJ1-2
clone size: NA
V gene: TRBV6-1
CDR3 DNA: TGTGCCAGCGCCCGAGGAGTCAGTCAGGGTGGCTACACCTTC
CDR3 protein: CASARGVSQGGYTF

D gene: NA
J gene: TRBJ1-1
clone size: many
V gene: TRBV12-3/TRBV12-4
CDR3 DNA: TGTGCCAGCAGCTATGATAGGAACACTGAAGCTTTCTTT
CDR3 protein: CASSYDRNTEAFF

D gene: TRBD1
J gene: TRBJ1-1
clone size: many
V gene: TRBV7-8
CDR3 DNA: TGTGCCAGCAGCTTAGACCGGGACAGGGGATACTATGGTGAAGCTTTCTTT
CDR3 protein: CASSLDRDRGYYGEAFF

D gene: TRBD1
J gene: TRBJ2-7
clone size: NA
V gene: TRBV29-1
CDR3 DNA: TGCAGCGTTGATAGGACAGGGGGCTACGAGCAGTACTTC
CDR3 protein: CSVDRTGGYEQYF

D gene: NA
J gene: TRBJ2-7
clone size: many
V gene: TRBV7-9
CDR3 DNA: TGTGCCAGCAGCTTCCCCCCCTCCTACGAGCAGTACTTC
CDR3 protein: CASSFPPSYEQYF

D gene: TRBD2
J gene: TRBJ2-7
clone size: many
V gene: TRBV4-1
CDR3 DNA: TGCGCCAGCAGCCAAGGCTCAGCGGGGGAGCAGTACTTC
CDR3 protein: CASSQGSAGEQYF

D gene: TRBD2
J gene: TRBJ2-2
clone size: many
V gene: TRBV27
CDR3 DNA: TGTGCCAGCAGTTCTCTGGCGGGGGGAGGCGGGGAGCTGTTTTTT
CDR3 protein: CASSSLAGGGGELFF

D gene: NA
J gene: TRBJ1-3
clone size: many
V gene: TRBV12-3/TRBV12-4
CDR3 DNA: TGTGCCAGCAGTTTTGGTCGATCGGGCAGGGCCTTCTCTGGAAACACCATATATTTT
CDR3 protein: CASSFGRSGRAFSGNTIYF

D gene: NA
J gene: TRBJ1-5
clone size: many
V gene: TRBV6-2/TRBV6-3
CDR3 DNA: TGTGCCAGCACGCACTCCTGGAGCAATCAGCCCCAGCATTTT
CDR3 protein: CASTHSWSNQPQHF

D gene: NA
J gene: TRBJ1-2
clone size: many
V gene: TRBV29-1
CDR3 DNA: TGCAGCGTTGATGGAGGAAGAAGCTATGGCTACACCTTC
CDR3 protein: CSVDGGRSYGYTF

D gene: TRBD2
J gene: TRBJ2-7
clone size: many
V gene: TRBV2
CDR3 DNA: TGTGCCAGCAAAGGGCGGGGGACCTACGAGCAGTACTTC
CDR3 protein: CASKGRGTYEQYF

D gene: NA
J gene: TRBJ1-1
clone size: many
V gene: TRBV6-2/TRBV6-3
CDR3 DNA: TGTGCCAGCACTGATCACGTAGAAGCTTTCTTT
CDR3 protein: CASTDHVEAFF

D gene: NA
J gene: TRBJ1-1
clone size: many
V gene: TRBV12-3/TRBV12-4
CDR3 DNA: TGTGCCAGCAGACACTCACAGGGATTGAACACTGAAGCTTTCTTT
CDR3 protein: CASRHSQGLNTEAFF

D gene: NA
J gene: TRBJ2-7
clone size: NA
V gene: TRBV28
CDR3 DNA: TGTGCCAGCACTGGAGGGGGTTCGAATACGTACGAGCAGTACTTC
CDR3 protein: CASTGGGSNTYEQYF

D gene: NA
J gene: TRBJ1-1
clone size: NA
V gene: TRBV3-1
CDR3 DNA: TGTGCCAGCAGCCCTTCAGGCTGGGCGGCTTTCTTT
CDR3 protein: CASSPSGWAAFF

D gene: NA
J gene: TRBJ1-1
clone size: NA
V gene: TRBV5-1
CDR3 DNA: TGCGCCAGCAGCTTGACGCCAGGGTCCACTGAAGCTTTCTTT
CDR3 protein: CASSLTPGSTEAFF

D gene: TRBD1
J gene: TRBJ1-2
clone size: many
V gene: TRBV28
CDR3 DNA: TGTGCCAGCAGATTGCAGGGGGGACTCTATGGCTACACCTTC
CDR3 protein: CASRLQGGLYGYTF

D gene: TRBD2
J gene: TRBJ2-5
clone size: few
V gene: TRBV7-8
CDR3 DNA: TGTGCCAGCAGCCTTACTAGCGGGGGCAAGTACCAAGAGACCCAGTACTTC
CDR3 protein: CASSLTSGGKYQETQYF

D gene: NA
J gene: TRBJ2-5
clone size: many
V gene: TRBV6-5
CDR3 DNA: TGTGCCAGCAGGCCGGCCGGGGGGCGCCTGGAGACCCAGTACTTC
CDR3 protein: CASRPAGGRLETQYF

D gene: NA
J gene: TRBJ1-2
clone size: few
V gene: TRBV30
CDR3 DNA: TGTGCCTGGAGAAACATCGGACGGACCACTAACTATGGCTACACCTTC
CDR3 protein: CAWRNIGRTTNYGYTF